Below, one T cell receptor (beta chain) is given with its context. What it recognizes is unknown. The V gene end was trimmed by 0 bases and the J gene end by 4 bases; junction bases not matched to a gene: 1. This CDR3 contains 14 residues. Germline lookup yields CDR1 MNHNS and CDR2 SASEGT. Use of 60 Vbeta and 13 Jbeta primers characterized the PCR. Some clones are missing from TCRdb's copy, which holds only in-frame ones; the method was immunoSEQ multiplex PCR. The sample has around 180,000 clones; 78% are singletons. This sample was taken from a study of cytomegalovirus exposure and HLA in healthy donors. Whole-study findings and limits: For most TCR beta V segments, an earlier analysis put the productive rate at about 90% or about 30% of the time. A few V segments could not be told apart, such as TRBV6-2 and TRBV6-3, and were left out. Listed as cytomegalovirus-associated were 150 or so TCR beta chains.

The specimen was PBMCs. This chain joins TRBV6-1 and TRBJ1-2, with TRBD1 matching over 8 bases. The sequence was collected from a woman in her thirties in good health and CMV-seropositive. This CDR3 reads CASSEAGQGYGYTF. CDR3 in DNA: TGTGCCAGCAGTGAAGCTGGACAGGGCTATGGCTACACCTTC.